The entry below describes one T cell receptor (beta chain). The antigen remains unidentified. The data derive from a study of CD8 T cells in ankylosing spondylitis. Study-wide results and caveats: Made up of fewer than ten highly homologous variants, a TCR beta motif appeared characteristic of ankylosing spondylitis blood. Some of these motif variants have turned up before, in reports on reactive arthritis synovial fluid and blood.

The junction had 3 bases not matched to a gene; V was cut back by 7 bases and J by 10 bases. This CDR3 is built from 12 residues. Each CDR3 protein is one row after TCRdb ran MiXCR on the 5' RACE reads. The sample has some 400,000 distinct CDR3 sequences, 20% to 25% seen once. The gene calls are TRBV12-3 or TRBV12-4 and TRBJ1-4, with TRBD1 matching over 10 bases. What was sequenced was blood, either unsorted or a sorted T cell fraction (not recorded which). This receptor was obtained from a male donor with ankylosing spondylitis. The CDR3 is CASTRDRGKLFF. CDR3 DNA: TGTGCCAGCACCAGGGACAGGGGAAAACTGTTTTTT.